These T cell receptor beta chains were read from a single sample in a study of beta chain features in type 1 diabetes. Using immunoSEQ multiplex PCR, the repertoire was profiled, and TCRdb retains in-frame clones only, with some absent. Found here are more than 250,000 clones, roughly an eighth of them singletons; the top ten hold more than 0.015%. The sequenced sample consisted of naive CD4+ T cells from blood. These receptors all stem from a young man with type 1 diabetes. The CDR3 runs from the conserved cysteine through the conserved F or W. The D gene is left open where the match is weak. Clone size is shown for a subset of rows, as once, few, many or a class of expanded clone.

D	V	size	J	DNA	CDR3
TRBD1	TRBV30	few	TRBJ2-1	TGTGCCTGGAGTGAAGGGACAGGGGGCCGATATGAGCAGTTCTTC	CAWSEGTGGRYEQFF
TRBD2	TRBV5-1	few	TRBJ2-1	TGCGCCAGCAGCCCGGGGGGTCCCAGCAATGAGCAGTTCTTC	CASSPGGPSNEQFF
.	TRBV11-1	once	TRBJ2-5	TGTGCCAGCAGCTTTGGGCAGGAAGAGACCCAGTACTTC	CASSFGQEETQYF
.	TRBV5-1	.	TRBJ2-5	TGCGCCAGCAGGCGTTCAAGACAAGAGACCCAGTACTTC	CASRRSRQETQYF
.	TRBV6-5	.	TRBJ2-1	TGTGCCAGCAGTTACGGGGACTCATCCTCCAATGAGCAGTTCTTC	CASSYGDSSSNEQFF
.	TRBV21-1	few	TRBJ2-7	TGTGCCAGCATACGCGGATCCTACGAGCAGTACTTC	CASIRGSYEQYF
TRBD2	TRBV29-1	few	TRBJ2-1	TGCAGCGTTGCATTGACTAGCGGGAGTGGTAATGAGCAGTTCTTC	CSVALTSGSGNEQFF
TRBD2	TRBV19	few	TRBJ2-3	TGTGCCAGTTCGGGAGGAGTAGCGGGAGCAGATACGCAGTATTTT	CASSGGVAGADTQYF
.	TRBV10-3	.	TRBJ1-5	TGTGCCATCAGTGCCTCGGGGACTAATCAGCCCCAGCATTTT	CAISASGTNQPQHF
.	TRBV4-1	.	TRBJ2-6	TGCGCCAGCAGCCAAGATCCAGGGAGGTCTGGGGCCAACGTCCTGACTTTC	CASSQDPGRSGANVLTF
.	TRBV14	.	TRBJ2-5	TGTGCCAGCAGCCAACTACCTCTTCAAGAGACCCAGTACTTC	CASSQLPLQETQYF
.	TRBV19	.	TRBJ1-5	TGTGCCAGTGGTCAGGTGCCTAGCAATCAGCCCCAGCATTTT	CASGQVPSNQPQHF
.	TRBV4-1	.	TRBJ1-5	TGCGCCAGCAGCCAACAGTACGCGGGGCCCCAGTCCCAGCATTTT	CASSQQYAGPQSQHF
.	TRBV10-3	.	TRBJ1-2	TGTGCCATCAGTGGTACAGGGAACTATGGCTACACCTTC	CAISGTGNYGYTF
.	TRBV4-3	few	TRBJ1-3	TGCGCCAGCAGCCAGGAGACAGGAATTGGTGGAAACACCATATATTTT	CASSQETGIGGNTIYF
.	TRBV4-3	few	TRBJ1-2	TGCGCCAGCAGCCAAGATACCGGGAACTATGGCTACACCTTC	CASSQDTGNYGYTF
.	TRBV5-6	.	TRBJ2-3	TGTGCCAGCAGTTCAATGGGAGACACCAGCACAGATACGCAGTATTTT	CASSSMGDTSTDTQYF
.	TRBV28	.	TRBJ2-7	TGTGCCAGCAGTCGGAGATGGGTTAGCTCCTACGAGCAGTACTTC	CASSRRWVSSYEQYF
.	TRBV5-1	few	TRBJ2-1	TGCGCCAGCCACGTTGCGGCTAGCAATGAGCAGTTCTTC	CASHVAASNEQFF
.	TRBV6-5	few	TRBJ2-3	TGTGCCAGCAGTTACGGACCCAGGGATAGCACAGATACGCAGTATTTT	CASSYGPRDSTDTQYF
.	TRBV18	few	TRBJ2-2	TGTGCCAGCTCACTTCGGGGGAACACCGGGGAGCTGTTTTTT	CASSLRGNTGELFF
TRBD2	TRBV18	few	TRBJ2-1	TGTGCCAGCTCACCGGGACTAGCGGAAGGGGGTGAGCAGTTCTTC	CASSPGLAEGGEQFF
.	TRBV6-5	.	TRBJ1-1	TGTGCCAGCAGTATTACAAGAACCACTGAAGCTTTCTTT	CASSITRTTEAFF
TRBD2	TRBV10-3	few	TRBJ2-3	TGTGCCATCAGTGGTTGGACTAGCGGGGACACAGATACGCAGTATTTT	CAISGWTSGDTDTQYF
TRBD2	TRBV2	.	TRBJ2-3	TGTGCCAGCAGTGAACGACTAGCAGCCACAGATACGCAGTATTTT	CASSERLAATDTQYF
.	TRBV28	few	TRBJ2-1	TGTGCCGGGGGGGACATCTACAATGAGCAGTTCTTC	CAGGDIYNEQFF